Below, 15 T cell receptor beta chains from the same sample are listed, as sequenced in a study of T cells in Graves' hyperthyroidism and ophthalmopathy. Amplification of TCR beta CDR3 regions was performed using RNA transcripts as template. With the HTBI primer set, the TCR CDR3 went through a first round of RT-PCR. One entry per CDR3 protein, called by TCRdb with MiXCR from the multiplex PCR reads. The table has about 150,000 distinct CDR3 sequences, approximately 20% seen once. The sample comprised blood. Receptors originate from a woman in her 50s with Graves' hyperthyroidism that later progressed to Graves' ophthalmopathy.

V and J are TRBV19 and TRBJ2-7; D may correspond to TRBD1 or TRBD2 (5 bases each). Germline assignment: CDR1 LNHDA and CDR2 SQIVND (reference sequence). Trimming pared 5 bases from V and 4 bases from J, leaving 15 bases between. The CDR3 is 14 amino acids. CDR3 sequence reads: CASSPGTTRYEQYF. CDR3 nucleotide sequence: TGTGCCAGTAGTCCCGGGACCACGCGGTACGAGCAGTACTTC.

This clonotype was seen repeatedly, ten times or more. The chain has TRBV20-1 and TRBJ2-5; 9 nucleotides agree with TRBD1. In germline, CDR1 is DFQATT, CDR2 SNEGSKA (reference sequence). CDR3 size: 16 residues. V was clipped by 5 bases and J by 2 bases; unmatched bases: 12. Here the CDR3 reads CSAWHPGTGFQETQYF. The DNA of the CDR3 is TGCAGTGCTTGGCACCCCGGGACAGGGTTTCAAGAGACCCAGTACTTC.

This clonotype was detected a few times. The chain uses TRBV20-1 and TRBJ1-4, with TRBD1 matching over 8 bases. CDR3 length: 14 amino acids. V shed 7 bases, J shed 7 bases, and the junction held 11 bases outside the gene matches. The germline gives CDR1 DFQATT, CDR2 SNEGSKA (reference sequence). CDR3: CSVSGQDLGEKLFF. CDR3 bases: TGCAGTGTGTCGGGACAGGATCTTGGTGAAAAACTGTTTTTT.

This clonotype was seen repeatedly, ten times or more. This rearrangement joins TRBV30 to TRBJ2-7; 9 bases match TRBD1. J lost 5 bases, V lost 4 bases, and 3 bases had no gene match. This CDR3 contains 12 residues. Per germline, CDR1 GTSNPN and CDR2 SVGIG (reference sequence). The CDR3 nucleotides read TGTGCCTGGAATGACAGGGGGGACGAGCAGTACTTC. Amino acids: CAWNDRGDEQYF.

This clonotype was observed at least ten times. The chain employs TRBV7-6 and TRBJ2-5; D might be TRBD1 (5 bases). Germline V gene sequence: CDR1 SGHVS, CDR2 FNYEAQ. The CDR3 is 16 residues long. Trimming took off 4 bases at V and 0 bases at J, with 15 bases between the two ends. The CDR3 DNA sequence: TGTGCCAGCAGCTCGCAGGGTAGCAGTAACCAAGAGACCCAGTACTTC. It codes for CASSSQGSSNQETQYF.

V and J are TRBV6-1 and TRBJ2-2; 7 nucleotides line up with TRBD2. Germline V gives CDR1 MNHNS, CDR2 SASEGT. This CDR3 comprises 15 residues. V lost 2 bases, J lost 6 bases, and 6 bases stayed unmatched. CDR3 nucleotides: TGTGCCAGCAGTGAAAGGTTGAGCGGGGCCGGGGAGCTGTTTTTT. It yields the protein CASSERLSGAGELFF.

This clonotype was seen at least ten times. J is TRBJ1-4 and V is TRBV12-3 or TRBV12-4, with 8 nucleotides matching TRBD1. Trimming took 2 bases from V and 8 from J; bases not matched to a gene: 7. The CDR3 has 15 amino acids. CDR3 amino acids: CASSLRTGKREKLFF. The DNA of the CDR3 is TGTGCCAGCAGTTTAAGGACAGGGAAAAGAGAAAAACTGTTTTTT.

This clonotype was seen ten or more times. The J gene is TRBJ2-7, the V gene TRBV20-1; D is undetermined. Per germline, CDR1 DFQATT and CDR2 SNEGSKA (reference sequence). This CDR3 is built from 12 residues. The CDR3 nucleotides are TGCAGCTCCGGGCCGTACCCTAACGAGCAGTACTTC. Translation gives CSSGPYPNEQYF.

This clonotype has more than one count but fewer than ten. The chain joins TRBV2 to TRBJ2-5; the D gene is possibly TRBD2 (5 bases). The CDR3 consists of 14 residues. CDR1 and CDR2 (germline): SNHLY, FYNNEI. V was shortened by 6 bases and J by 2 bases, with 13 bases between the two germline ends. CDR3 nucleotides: TGTGCCAGCAGGCAGCCGGGATCGCAAGAGACCCAGTACTTC. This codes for CASRQPGSQETQYF.

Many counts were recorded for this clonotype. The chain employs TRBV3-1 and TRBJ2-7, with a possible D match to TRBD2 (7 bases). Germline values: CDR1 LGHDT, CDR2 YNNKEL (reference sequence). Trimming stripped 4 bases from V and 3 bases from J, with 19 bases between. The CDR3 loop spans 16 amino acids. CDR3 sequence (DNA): TGTGCCAGCAGCCCCGGACTAGGCCGAGGGGGCTACGAGCAGTACTTC. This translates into CASSPGLGRGGYEQYF.

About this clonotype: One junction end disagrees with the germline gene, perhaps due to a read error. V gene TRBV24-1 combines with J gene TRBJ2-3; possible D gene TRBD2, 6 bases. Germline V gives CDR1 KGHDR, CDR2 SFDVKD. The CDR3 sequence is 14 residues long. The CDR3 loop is CVTSDLGTSDAQYF. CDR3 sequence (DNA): TGTGTCACCAGTGACCTCGGGACTTCCGATGCGCAGTATTTT.

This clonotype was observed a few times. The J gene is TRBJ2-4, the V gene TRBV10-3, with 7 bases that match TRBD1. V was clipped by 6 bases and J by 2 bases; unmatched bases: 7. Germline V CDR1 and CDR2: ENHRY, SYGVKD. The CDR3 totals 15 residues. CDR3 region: CAISSDRESKNIQYF. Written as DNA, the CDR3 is TGTGCCATCAGCAGCGACAGGGAGTCCAAAAACATTCAGTACTTC.

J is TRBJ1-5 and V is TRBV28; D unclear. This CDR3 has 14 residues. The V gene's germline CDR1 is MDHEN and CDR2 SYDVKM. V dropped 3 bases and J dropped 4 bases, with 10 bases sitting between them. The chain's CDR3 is CASSFGLGNQPQHF. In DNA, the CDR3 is TGTGCCAGCAGTTTTGGATTAGGGAATCAGCCCCAGCATTTT.

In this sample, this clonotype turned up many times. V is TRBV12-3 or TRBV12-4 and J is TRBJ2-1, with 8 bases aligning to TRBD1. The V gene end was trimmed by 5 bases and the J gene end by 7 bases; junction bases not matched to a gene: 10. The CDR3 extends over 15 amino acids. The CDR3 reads CASSDRDRNSNEQFF. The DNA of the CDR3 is TGTGCCAGCAGTGACCGGGACAGGAATAGTAATGAGCAGTTCTTC.

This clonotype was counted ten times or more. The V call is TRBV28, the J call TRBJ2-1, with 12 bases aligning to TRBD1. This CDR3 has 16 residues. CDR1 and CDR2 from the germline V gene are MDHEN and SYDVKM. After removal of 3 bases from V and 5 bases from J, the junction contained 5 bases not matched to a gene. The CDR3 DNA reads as TGTGCCAGCAGTTTCAGGGACAGGGGGCGGAACAATGAGCAGTTCTTC. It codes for CASSFRDRGRNNEQFF.